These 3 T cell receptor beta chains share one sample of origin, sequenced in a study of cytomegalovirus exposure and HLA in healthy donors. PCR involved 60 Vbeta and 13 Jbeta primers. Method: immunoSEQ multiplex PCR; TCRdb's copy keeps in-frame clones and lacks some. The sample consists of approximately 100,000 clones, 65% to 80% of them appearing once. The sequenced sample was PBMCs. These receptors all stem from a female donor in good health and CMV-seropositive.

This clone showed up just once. The CDR3 here is CASSPIEGNEQFF. The CDR3 DNA sequence: TGTGCCAGCTCACCAATCGAGGGCAATGAGCAGTTCTTC. J is TRBJ2-1 and V is TRBV18; D may be TRBD2 (5 bases). The CDR3 covers 13 residues. The V end was cut by 2 bases, the J end by 6 bases, with 8 bases between. Germline CDR1 KGHSH, CDR2 LQKENI.

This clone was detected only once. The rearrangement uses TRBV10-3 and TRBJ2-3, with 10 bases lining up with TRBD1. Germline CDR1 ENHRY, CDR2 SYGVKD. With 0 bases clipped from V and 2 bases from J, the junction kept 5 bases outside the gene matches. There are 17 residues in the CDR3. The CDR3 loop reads CAISESTGTGDTDTQYF. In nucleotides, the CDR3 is TGTGCCATCAGTGAGTCGACCGGGACAGGGGACACAGATACGCAGTATTTT.

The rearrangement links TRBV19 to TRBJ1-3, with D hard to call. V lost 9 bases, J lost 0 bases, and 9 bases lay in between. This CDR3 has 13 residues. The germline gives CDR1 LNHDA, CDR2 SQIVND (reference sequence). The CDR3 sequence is CASQSFSGNTIYF. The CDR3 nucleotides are TGTGCCAGCCAGTCTTTCTCTGGAAACACCATATATTTT.